This entry is about one T cell receptor (beta chain). Its antigen is currently unknown. The sample holds other DNA sequences that translate to the same CDR3. The sample belongs to a study of T cell responses to AZD1222 COVID-19 vaccine. Findings and caveats of the study: Most donors were white British and more were female, and clonal diversity was possibly underestimated. A rise in Spike-specific TCR breadth and depth followed two AZD1222 doses. Repertoires in all cases were sampled only once the peak T cell response had passed. Of the AZD1222 recipients, only five to seven were seropositive at baseline.

Trimming removed 7 bases from V and 3 bases from J; junction bases left unmatched: 4. This CDR3 has 13 residues. Sequencing was performed with immunoSEQ multiplex PCR; in TCRdb, only in-frame clones are kept and a portion is missing. The table shows around 88,000 clones, with around nine tenths occurring only once. This TCR came from an adult in good health. The rearrangement links TRBV12-3 or TRBV12-4 to TRBJ1-1, with 8 bases identical to TRBD1. Sequences were derived from peripheral blood, sampled on day 0 of MenACWY control vaccination. The CDR3 DNA reads as TGTGCCAGCACCCTGACAGGGGACACTGAAGCTTTCTTT. Translated, it gives CASTLTGDTEAFF.